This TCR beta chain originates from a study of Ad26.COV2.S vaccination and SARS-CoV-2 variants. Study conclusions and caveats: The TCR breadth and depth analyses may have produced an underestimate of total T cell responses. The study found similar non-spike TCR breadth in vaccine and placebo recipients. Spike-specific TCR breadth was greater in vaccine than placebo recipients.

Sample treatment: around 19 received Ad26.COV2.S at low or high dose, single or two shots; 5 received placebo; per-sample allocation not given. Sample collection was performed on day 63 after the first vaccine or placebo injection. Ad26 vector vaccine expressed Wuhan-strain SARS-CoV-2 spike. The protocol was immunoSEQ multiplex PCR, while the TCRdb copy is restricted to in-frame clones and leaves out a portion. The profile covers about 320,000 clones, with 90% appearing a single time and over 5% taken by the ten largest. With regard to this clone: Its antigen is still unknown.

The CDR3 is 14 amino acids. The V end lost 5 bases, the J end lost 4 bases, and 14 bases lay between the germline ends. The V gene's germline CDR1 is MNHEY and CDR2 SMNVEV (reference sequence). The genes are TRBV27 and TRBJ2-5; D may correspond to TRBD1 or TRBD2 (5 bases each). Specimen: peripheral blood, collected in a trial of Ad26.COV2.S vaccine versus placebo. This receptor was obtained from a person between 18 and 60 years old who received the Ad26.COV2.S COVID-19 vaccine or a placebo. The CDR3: CASSPVAGAETQYF. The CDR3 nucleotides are TGTGCCAGCAGTCCCGTGGCCGGGGCAGAGACCCAGTACTTC.